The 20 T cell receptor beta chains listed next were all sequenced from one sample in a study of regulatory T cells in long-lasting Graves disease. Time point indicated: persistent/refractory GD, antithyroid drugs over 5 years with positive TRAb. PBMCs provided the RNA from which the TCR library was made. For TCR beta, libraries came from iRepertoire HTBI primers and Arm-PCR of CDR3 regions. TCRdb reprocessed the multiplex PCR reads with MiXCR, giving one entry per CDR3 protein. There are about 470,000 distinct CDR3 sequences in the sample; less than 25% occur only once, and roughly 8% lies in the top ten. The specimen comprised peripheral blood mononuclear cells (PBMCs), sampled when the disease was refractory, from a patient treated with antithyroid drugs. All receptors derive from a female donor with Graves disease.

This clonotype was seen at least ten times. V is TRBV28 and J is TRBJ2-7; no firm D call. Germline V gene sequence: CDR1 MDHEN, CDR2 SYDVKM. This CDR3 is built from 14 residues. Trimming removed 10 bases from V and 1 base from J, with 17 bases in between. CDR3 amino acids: CATSTPDVSYEQYF. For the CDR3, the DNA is TGTGCCACCTCAACTCCCGACGTTTCCTACGAGCAGTACTTC.

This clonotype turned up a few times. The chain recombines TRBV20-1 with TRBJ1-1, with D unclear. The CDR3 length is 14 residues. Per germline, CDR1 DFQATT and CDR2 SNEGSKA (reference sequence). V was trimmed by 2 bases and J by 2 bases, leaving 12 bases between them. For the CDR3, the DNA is TGCAGTGCTAGATCCCAGACGGACAACACTGAAGCTTTCTTT. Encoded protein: CSARSQTDNTEAFF.

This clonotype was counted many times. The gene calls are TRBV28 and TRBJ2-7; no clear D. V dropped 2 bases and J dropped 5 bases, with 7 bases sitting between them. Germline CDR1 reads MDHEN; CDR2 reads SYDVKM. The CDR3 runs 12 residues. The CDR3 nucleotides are TGTGCCAGCAGTTTAGCGCATCACGAGCAGTACTTC. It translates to CASSLAHHEQYF.

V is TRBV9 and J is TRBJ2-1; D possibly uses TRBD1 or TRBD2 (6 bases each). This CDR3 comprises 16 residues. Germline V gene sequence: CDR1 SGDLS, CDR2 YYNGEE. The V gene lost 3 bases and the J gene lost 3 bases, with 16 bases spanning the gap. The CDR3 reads CASSGRGRGLYNEQFF. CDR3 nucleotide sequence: TGTGCCAGCAGCGGGAGGGGACGGGGGCTCTACAATGAGCAGTTCTTC. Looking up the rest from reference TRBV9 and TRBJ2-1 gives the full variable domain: DSGVTQTPKHLITATGQRVTLRCSPRSGDLSVYWYQQSLDQGLQFLIQYYNGEERAKGNILERFSAQQFPDLHSELNLSSLELGDSALYFCASSGRGRGLYNEQFFGPGTRLTVL.

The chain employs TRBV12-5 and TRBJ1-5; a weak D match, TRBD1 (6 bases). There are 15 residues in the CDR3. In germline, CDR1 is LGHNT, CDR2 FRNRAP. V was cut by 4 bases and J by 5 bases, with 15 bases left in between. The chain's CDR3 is CASGWSRRGDQPQHF. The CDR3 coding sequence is TGTGCTAGTGGTTGGTCGCGCAGGGGCGATCAGCCCCAGCATTTT.

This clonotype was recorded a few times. CDR3 residues: CASSLTGDRYEQYF. The CDR3 bases are TGTGCCAGCAGTTTGACAGGGGACAGATACGAGCAGTACTTC. This chain uses TRBV6-2 or TRBV6-3 with TRBJ2-7; 8 positions match TRBD1. This CDR3 is built from 14 residues. Germline CDR1 is MNHEY and CDR2 is SVGEGT. V lost 4 bases, J lost 4 bases, and 6 bases stayed unmatched.

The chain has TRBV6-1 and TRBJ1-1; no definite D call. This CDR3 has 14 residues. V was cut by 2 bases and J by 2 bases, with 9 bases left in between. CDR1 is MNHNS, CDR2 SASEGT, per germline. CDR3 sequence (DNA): TGTGCCAGCAGTGAAATAGGACTAAACACTGAAGCTTTCTTT. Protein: CASSEIGLNTEAFF.

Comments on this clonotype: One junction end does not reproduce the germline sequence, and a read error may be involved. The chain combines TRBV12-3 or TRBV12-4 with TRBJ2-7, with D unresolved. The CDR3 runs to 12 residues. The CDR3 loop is CASSFVVYERYF. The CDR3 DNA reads TGTGCCAGCAGTTTCGTGGTGTACGAGCGGTACTTC.

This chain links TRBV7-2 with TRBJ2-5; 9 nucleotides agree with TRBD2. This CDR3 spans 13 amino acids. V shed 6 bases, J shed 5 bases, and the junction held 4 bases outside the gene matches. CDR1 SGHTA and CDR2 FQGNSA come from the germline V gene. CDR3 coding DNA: TGTGCCAGCAGTCGGACTAGCGACGAGACCCAGTACTTC. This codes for CASSRTSDETQYF.

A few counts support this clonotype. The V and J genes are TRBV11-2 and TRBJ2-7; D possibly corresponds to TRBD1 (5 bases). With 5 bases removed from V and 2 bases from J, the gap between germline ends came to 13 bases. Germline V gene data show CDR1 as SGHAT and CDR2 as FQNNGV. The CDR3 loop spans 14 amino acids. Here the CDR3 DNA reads TGTGCCAGCAGCCCCAAGGGGCCTCCCTACGAGCAGTACTTC. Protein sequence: CASSPKGPPYEQYF.

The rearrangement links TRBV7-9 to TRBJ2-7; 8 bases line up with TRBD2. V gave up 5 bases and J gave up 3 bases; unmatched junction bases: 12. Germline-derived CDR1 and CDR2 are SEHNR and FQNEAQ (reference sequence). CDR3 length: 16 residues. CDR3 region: CASSARSGGPNYEQYF. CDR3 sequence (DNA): TGTGCCAGCAGCGCCCGTTCGGGAGGGCCTAACTACGAGCAGTACTTC. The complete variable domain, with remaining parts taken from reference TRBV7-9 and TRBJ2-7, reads DTGVSQNPRHKITKRGQNVTFRCDPISEHNRLYWYRQTLGQGPEFLTYFQNEAQLEKSRLLSDRFSAERPKGSFSTLEIQRTEQGDSAMYLCASSARSGGPNYEQYFGPGTRLTVT.

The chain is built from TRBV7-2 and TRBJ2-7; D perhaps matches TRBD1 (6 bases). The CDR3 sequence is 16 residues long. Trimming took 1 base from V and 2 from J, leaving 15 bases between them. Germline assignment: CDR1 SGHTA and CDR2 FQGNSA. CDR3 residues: CASSLGSGTPTYEQYF. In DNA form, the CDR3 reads TGTGCCAGCAGCTTAGGATCCGGGACACCCACCTACGAGCAGTACTTC.

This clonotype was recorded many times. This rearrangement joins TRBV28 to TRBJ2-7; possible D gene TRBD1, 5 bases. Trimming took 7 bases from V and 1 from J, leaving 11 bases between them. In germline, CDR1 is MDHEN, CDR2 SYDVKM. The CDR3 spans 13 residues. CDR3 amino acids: CASTPRGSYEQYF. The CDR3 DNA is TGTGCCAGCACCCCAAGGGGATCCTACGAGCAGTACTTC.

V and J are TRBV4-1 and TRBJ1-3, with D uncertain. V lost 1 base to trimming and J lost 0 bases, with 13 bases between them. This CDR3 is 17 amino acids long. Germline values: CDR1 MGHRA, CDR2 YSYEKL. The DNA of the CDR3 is TGCGCCAGCAGCCAAGGACGAGGGCACGACTCTGGAAACACCATATATTTT. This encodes CASSQGRGHDSGNTIYF.

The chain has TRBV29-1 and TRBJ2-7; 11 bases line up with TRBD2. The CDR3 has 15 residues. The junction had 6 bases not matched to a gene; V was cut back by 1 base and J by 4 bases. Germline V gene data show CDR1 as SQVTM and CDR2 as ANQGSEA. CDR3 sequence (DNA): TGCAGCGTTGAAGGGTTAGCGGGAGGGAGTTACGAGCAGTACTTC. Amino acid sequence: CSVEGLAGGSYEQYF.

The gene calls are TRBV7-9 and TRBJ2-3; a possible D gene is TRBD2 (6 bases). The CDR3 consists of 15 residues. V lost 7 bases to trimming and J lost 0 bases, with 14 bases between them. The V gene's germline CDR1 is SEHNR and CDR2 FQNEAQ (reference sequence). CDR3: CASTQEGRSTDTQYF. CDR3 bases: TGTGCCAGCACCCAAGAGGGGAGGAGCACAGATACGCAGTATTTT.

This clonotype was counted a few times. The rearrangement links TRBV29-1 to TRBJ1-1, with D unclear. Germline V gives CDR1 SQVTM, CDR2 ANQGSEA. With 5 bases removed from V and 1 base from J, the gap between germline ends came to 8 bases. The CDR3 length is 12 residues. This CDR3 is CSVRVGNTEAFF. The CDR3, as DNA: TGCAGCGTTAGGGTGGGGAACACTGAAGCTTTCTTT.

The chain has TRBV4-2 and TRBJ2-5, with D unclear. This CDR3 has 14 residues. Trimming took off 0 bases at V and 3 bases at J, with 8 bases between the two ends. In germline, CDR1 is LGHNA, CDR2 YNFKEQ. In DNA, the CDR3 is TGTGCCAGCAGCCAAGAGGGTCTAGAAGAGACCCAGTACTTC. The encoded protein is CASSQEGLEETQYF.

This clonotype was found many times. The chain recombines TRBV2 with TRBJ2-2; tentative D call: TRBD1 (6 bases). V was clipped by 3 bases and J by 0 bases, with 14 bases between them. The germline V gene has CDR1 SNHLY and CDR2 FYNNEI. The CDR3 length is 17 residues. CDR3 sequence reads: CASSDLFDRSNTGELFF. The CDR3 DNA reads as TGTGCCAGCAGTGACTTATTCGACAGGTCGAACACCGGGGAGCTGTTTTTT.

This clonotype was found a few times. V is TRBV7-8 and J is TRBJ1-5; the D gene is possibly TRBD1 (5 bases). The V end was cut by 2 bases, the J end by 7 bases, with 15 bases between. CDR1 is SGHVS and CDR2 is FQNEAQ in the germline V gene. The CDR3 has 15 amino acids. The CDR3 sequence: CASSLNGRGWQPQHF. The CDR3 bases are TGTGCCAGCAGCTTAAACGGGCGGGGGTGGCAGCCCCAGCATTTT.